This T cell receptor beta chain derives from a study of T-cell reconstitution after alpha-beta-depleted transplantation in children. The V end was cut by 0 bases, the J end by 8 bases, with 8 bases between. Germline assignment: CDR1 LNHNV and CDR2 YYDKDF (reference sequence). The CDR3 sequence is 13 residues long. A library of TCRbeta sequences, prepared with unique molecular identifiers, was generated. TCRdb re-derived calls from the PCR reads in MiXCR, one entry per CDR3 protein. The table has roughly 340,000 distinct CDR3 sequences, around 15% seen once. Sequenced material: PBMCs, mostly from graft donor cells, taken 360 days after TCRalphabeta/CD19-depleted stem cell transplant. This rearrangement joins TRBV15 to TRBJ1-3, with no clear D. The source is a male patient aged 2 to 9 who had a stem cell transplant for acute lymphoblastic leukemia, so the T cells may come from the graft donor. CDR3 loop: CATSRDLGYTIYF. CDR3 nucleotides: TGTGCCACCAGCAGAGATCTGGGGTACACCATATATTTT.